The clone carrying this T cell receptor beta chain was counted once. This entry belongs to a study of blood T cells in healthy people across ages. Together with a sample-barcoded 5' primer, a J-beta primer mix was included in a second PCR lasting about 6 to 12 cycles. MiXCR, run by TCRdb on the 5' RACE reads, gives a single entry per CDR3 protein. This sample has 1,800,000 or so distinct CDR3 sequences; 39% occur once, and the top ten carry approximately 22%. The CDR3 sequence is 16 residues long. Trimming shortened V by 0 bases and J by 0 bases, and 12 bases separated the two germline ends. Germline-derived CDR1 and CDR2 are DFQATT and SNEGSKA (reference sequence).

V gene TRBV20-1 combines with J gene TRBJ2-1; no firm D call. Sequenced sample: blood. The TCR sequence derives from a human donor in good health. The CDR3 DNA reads TGCAGTGCTAGAGATGGGGTAGCCCACTCCTACAATGAGCAGTTCTTC. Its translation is CSARDGVAHSYNEQFF.